Listed below are T cell receptor beta chains from one sample, sequenced in a study of blood T cell repertoires in COVID-19. Clones were sequenced by immunoSEQ multiplex PCR, and TCRdb holds only the in-frame ones, with some missing. The data show 84,000 or so clones, 80% seen once. The sequenced material came from peripheral blood. The receptors come from a woman older than 75 with acute or convalescent COVID-19. The CDR3 runs from the conserved cysteine through the conserved F or W. The order of the fields is J gene, clone size, V gene, D gene, CDR3 DNA, CDR3 protein. A D gene is named only where the DNA matches it firmly. The size entry is marked missing in some rows and otherwise reads once, few, many or a size class.

TRBJ1-5	-	TRBV12-5	-	TGTGCTAGTGGTTTGGTACTTGGGGGGAATCAGCCCCAGCATTTT	CASGLVLGGNQPQHF
TRBJ2-1	-	TRBV9	TRBD2	TGTGCCAGCAGCGTCAGGACTAGCGGGAGGGAGGATTCTGAGCAGTTCTTC	CASSVRTSGREDSEQFF
TRBJ2-2	-	TRBV27	-	TGTGCCAGCAGTTTGTTATTGGCGGGGTTCACCGGGGAGCTGTTTTTT	CASSLLLAGFTGELFF
TRBJ1-5	few	TRBV6-6	TRBD1	TGTGCCAGCAGTTATTGGGGACAGGGGGGTCAGCCCCAGCATTTT	CASSYWGQGGQPQHF
TRBJ1-2	-	TRBV5-4	TRBD1	TGTGCCAGCAGCCCGAGGGACAGCTGGCTTAAGACTAACTATGGCTACACCTTC	CASSPRDSWLKTNYGYTF
TRBJ2-1	-	TRBV2	-	TGTGCCAGCCTTTTTACTGGCGGGACCTACAATGAGCAGTTCTTC	CASLFTGGTYNEQFF
TRBJ1-4	-	TRBV5-6	-	TGTGCCAGCAGCCCCATGTGGGGGGGGACTAATGAAAAACTGTTTTTT	CASSPMWGGTNEKLFF
TRBJ1-1	-	TRBV5-1	-	TGCGCCAGCAGCTTTTTAAACCGAGGCAACACTGAAGCTTTCTTT	CASSFLNRGNTEAFF
TRBJ2-7	-	TRBV18	-	TGTGCCAGCTCATGGGGGGGCCAGTCCTACGAGCAGTACTTC	CASSWGGQSYEQYF
TRBJ2-7	-	TRBV30	TRBD1	TGTGCCTGGAGTGCAGGACAGGGTATCGACGAGCAGTACTTC	CAWSAGQGIDEQYF
TRBJ2-1	-	TRBV20-1	-	TGCAGTGCTAGTCGGACTGGCGCAGTAGACAATGAGCAGTTCTTC	CSASRTGAVDNEQFF
TRBJ2-1	-	TRBV7-8	TRBD2	TGTGCCAGCAGCTTAGTGGTAACGGGACTACTAAATGAGCAGTTCTTC	CASSLVVTGLLNEQFF
TRBJ2-5	-	TRBV27	TRBD2	TGTGCCAGTGGACTAGCGGGGGGGCCTAACCAAGAGACCCAGTACTTC	CASGLAGGPNQETQYF
TRBJ2-1	once	TRBV19	TRBD2	TGTGCCAGTAGTGTAACTAGCGGGAGGCCCCACAATGAGCAGTTCTTC	CASSVTSGRPHNEQFF
TRBJ2-2	-	TRBV15	TRBD2	TGTGCCACCAGCCCCAGACCGGGACTAGCGGGAGTGGACACCGGGGAGCTGTTTTTT	CATSPRPGLAGVDTGELFF
TRBJ1-1	-	TRBV2	-	TGTGCCAGCAGTGGGGAGGTTCTAGTGAACACTGAAGCTTTCTTT	CASSGEVLVNTEAFF
TRBJ1-4	-	TRBV7-6	TRBD1	TGTGCCAGCAGCCTCTTCAAGGGGGCCCCGAATGAAAAACTGTTTTTT	CASSLFKGAPNEKLFF
TRBJ2-7	-	TRBV3-1/TRBV3-2	-	TGTGCCAGCAGCCAAGATCTGGGCAAGCTGAGCTCCTACGAGCAGTACTTC	CASSQDLGKLSSYEQYF
TRBJ2-7	once	TRBV3-1/TRBV3-2	TRBD2	TGTGCCAGCAGCCAGGAATCTAGCGGGGGGCGTAACGGGCAGTACTTC	CASSQESSGGRNGQYF
TRBJ1-5	-	TRBV2	TRBD1	TGTGCCAGCACAGGGGGCCGACAGCCCCAGCATTTT	CASTGGRQPQHF
TRBJ2-1	-	TRBV6-6	-	TGTGCCAGCAGCCCCGGGACTCTATTCAATGAGCAGTTCTTC	CASSPGTLFNEQFF
TRBJ2-2	-	TRBV14	-	TGTGCCAGCAGCCAAGATATCGGTATTCCCGGGGAGCTGTTTTTT	CASSQDIGIPGELFF
TRBJ1-1	-	TRBV27	TRBD1	TGTGCCAGCAGTTTATATGGACAGGGCTCTGAAGCTTTCTTT	CASSLYGQGSEAFF
TRBJ2-6	-	TRBV7-3	-	TGTGCCAGCAGCCCCCGAGTTTCTGGGGCCAACGTCCTGACTTTC	CASSPRVSGANVLTF
TRBJ1-4	-	TRBV7-3	-	TGTGCCAGCAGCTTACAGACAGGACCAAATGAAAAACTGTTTTTT	CASSLQTGPNEKLFF
TRBJ1-1	-	TRBV11-2	-	TGTGCCAGCAGCTTCAGGATGAACACTGAAGCTTTCTTT	CASSFRMNTEAFF
TRBJ2-3	-	TRBV18	-	TGTGCCAGCTCACCAGCGGGGTACAAGATCGGGACCCCAGATACGCAGTATTTT	CASSPAGYKIGTPDTQYF
TRBJ2-2	few	TRBV10-3	TRBD1	TGTGCCATCAGTGACCCGGACAGGGGGCGAGGGGAGCTGTTTTTT	CAISDPDRGRGELFF
TRBJ1-1	-	TRBV18	-	TGTGCCAGCTCACCACTTGCCGGGTCGGGTGAAGCTTTCTTT	CASSPLAGSGEAFF
TRBJ2-5	-	TRBV2	TRBD2	TGTGCCAGCAGTGACAGGGAGGGGACGGAGACCCAGTACTTC	CASSDREGTETQYF
TRBJ1-6	-	TRBV9	-	TGTGCCAGCAGCCCGTCGTCCTCCTATAATTCACCCCTCCACTTT	CASSPSSSYNSPLHF
TRBJ1-1	-	TRBV11-1	TRBD1	TGTGCCAGCAGTTTCAATGGGGGACAGGGAAACACTGAAGCTTTCTTT	CASSFNGGQGNTEAFF
TRBJ2-1	-	TRBV5-1	-	TGCGCCAGCAGCTTGAGATGGGGGGATGAGCAGTTCTTC	CASSLRWGDEQFF
TRBJ2-1	-	TRBV24-1	-	TGTGCCACCAGTGATTCTCGACACTCTCCCAGGAATGAGCAGTTCTTC	CATSDSRHSPRNEQFF
TRBJ2-2	-	TRBV7-9	-	TGTGCCAGCAGCTTAGGAACAGGATTTTTCACCGGGGAGCTGTTTTTT	CASSLGTGFFTGELFF
TRBJ2-1	-	TRBV10-1	TRBD1	TGCGCCAGCAGTGGGGCCACCACAGGGGACAATGAGCAGTTCTTC	CASSGATTGDNEQFF
TRBJ2-5	-	TRBV5-1	TRBD2	TGCGCCAGCAGCTTAGGGGGACTAGCGACCCAAGAGACCCAGTACTTC	CASSLGGLATQETQYF
TRBJ2-1	few	TRBV10-1	-	TGCGCCAGCAGTGAAGCGGGTACCTACAATGAGCAGTTCTTC	CASSEAGTYNEQFF
TRBJ2-7	-	TRBV3-1/TRBV3-2	TRBD1	TGTGCCAGCAGCCAAGGCGCACAGTTTAGGGGGCGGGAGCAGTACTTC	CASSQGAQFRGREQYF
TRBJ2-3	-	TRBV12-5	TRBD2	TGTGCTAGTGGTAGGCGGGGGGGCCTGGATACGCAGTATTTT	CASGRRGGLDTQYF
TRBJ2-3	few	TRBV19	-	TGTGCCAGTAGTATAGGACAGGTCTGGACAGATACGCAGTATTTT	CASSIGQVWTDTQYF
TRBJ2-1	-	TRBV3-1/TRBV3-2	TRBD2	TGTGCCAGCAGCCCGGTGTGGGGGGGGGACAATGAGCAGTTCTTC	CASSPVWGGDNEQFF
TRBJ2-5	-	TRBV4-2	TRBD2	TGTGCCAGCAGCCAAGATAGGTGGCGGGGCGGGGGAGAGACCCAGTACTTC	CASSQDRWRGGGETQYF
TRBJ1-5	-	TRBV6-1	-	TGTGCCAGCAGTGACGAGACAGGACCTAGGGATCAGCCCCAGCATTTT	CASSDETGPRDQPQHF
TRBJ2-2	-	TRBV2	TRBD1	TGTGCCAGCAGGGGGAACAGACAGGGTAGGGCCGGGGAGCTGTTTTTT	CASRGNRQGRAGELFF
TRBJ2-1	many	TRBV6-6	-	TGTGCCAGCAGTTACAGTAGCTCCTACAATGAGCAGTTCTTC	CASSYSSSYNEQFF